This TCR beta chain was documented in a study of T cells after yellow fever vaccination. TCRdb redid the calling of the 5' RACE reads with MiXCR, one entry per CDR3 protein. Of a few hundred thousand distinct CDR3 sequences listed, about 4% were seen once; the top ten hold roughly 26%. This specimen was PBMCs, taken 5 days after the yellow fever booster vaccination. The clonotype was recovered from a man between 18 and 29 years old who received the YFV17D yellow fever vaccine.

The CDR3: CARVRLAARGNEQFF. For the CDR3, the DNA is TGTGCCAGGGTAAGACTAGCGGCAAGGGGGAATGAGCAGTTCTTC. V usage is TRBV9 and J usage is TRBJ2-1, with TRBD2 matching 9 bases. Germline assignment: CDR1 SGDLS and CDR2 YYNGEE. The CDR3 length is 15 residues. Unmatched junction bases numbered 13, after V lost 8 bases and J lost 7 bases.